This T cell receptor (beta chain) came from a study of CD8+ T cells in alopecia areata. The study, taken as a whole, reports: Amid tofacitinib therapy, many expanded lesional clones stayed present in scalp and blood. Scalp repertoires also include resident alphabeta T cells from normal skin. Having one nonresponder leaves uncertain how baseline CD8+ expansion relates to response.

Trimming shortened V by 0 bases and J by 8 bases, and 17 bases separated the two germline ends. CDR1 GTSNPN and CDR2 SVGIG come from the germline V gene (reference sequence). CDR3 length: 15 amino acids. Treatment: oral pan-JAK inhibitor, 5-10 mg twice daily. Collection of lesional scalp punch biopsies and peripheral blood was performed in alopecia areata patients. Extraction and reverse transcription of RNA yielded cDNA as the sequencing template. Profiled with immunoSEQ multiplex PCR; TCRdb holds only in-frame clones, not every one. This repertoire shows about 19,000 clones, about 60% found once; its top ten account for 8.2%. There are a few counts of this clone. Its matching antigen is unknown.

The sequencing used skin, collected at week 4, from a patient treated with tofacitinib. V usage is TRBV30 and J usage is TRBJ2-1; D might be TRBD1 or TRBD2, each matching 6 bases. The TCR originated in a human donor with alopecia areata. CDR3 amino acids: CAWSVTLRGLYEQFF. DNA of the CDR3: TGTGCCTGGAGTGTAACGCTTCGGGGGCTCTATGAGCAGTTCTTC.